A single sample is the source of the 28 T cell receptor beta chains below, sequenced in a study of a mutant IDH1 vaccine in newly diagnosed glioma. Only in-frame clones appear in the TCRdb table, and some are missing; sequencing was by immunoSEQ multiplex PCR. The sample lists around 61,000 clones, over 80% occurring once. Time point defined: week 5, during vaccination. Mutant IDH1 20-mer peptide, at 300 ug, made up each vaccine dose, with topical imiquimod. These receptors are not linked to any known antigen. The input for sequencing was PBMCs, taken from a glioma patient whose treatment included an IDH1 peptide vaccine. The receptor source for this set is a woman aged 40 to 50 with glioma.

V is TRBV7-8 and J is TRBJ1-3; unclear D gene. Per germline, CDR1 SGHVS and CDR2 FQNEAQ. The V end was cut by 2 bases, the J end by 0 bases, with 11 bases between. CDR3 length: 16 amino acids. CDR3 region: CASSLSQRRSGNTIYF. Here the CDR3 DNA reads TGTGCCAGCAGCTTATCCCAGAGGCGCTCTGGAAACACCATATATTTT.

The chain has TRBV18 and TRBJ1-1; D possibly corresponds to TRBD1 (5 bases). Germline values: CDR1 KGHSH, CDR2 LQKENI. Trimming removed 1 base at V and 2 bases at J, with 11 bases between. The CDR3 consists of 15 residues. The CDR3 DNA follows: TGTGCCAGCTCACCACTCGGGACGGCCAACACTGAAGCTTTCTTT. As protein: CASSPLGTANTEAFF.

The CDR3 loop reads CASSTRRVLAGGYNEQFF. As DNA, the CDR3 is TGTGCCAGCAGCACTAGAAGGGTCCTAGCGGGGGGGTACAATGAGCAGTTCTTC. The V gene is TRBV7-9, the J gene TRBJ2-1; 12 bases fit TRBD2. Trimming took 5 bases from V and 4 from J; bases not matched to a gene: 12. Germline values: CDR1 SEHNR, CDR2 FQNEAQ (reference sequence). CDR3 length: 18 residues.

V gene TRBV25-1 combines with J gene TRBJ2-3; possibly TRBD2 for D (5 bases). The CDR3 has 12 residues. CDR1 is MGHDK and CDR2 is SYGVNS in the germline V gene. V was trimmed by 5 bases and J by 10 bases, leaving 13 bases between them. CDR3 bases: TGTGCCAGCAGTAGCGGTACAGCGGCGCAGTATTTT. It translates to CASSSGTAAQYF.

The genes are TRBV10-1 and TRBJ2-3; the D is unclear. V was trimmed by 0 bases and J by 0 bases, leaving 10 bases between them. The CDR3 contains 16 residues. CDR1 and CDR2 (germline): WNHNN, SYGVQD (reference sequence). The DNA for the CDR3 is TGCGCCAGCAGTGAGTCGAGAACAGTTAGCACAGATACGCAGTATTTT. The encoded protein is CASSESRTVSTDTQYF.

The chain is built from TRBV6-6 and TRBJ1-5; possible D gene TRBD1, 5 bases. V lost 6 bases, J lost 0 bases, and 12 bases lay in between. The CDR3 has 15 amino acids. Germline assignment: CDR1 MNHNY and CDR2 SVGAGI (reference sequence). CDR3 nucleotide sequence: TGTGCCAGCAGGCTCGACAGATATAGCAATCAGCCCCAGCATTTT. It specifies CASRLDRYSNQPQHF.

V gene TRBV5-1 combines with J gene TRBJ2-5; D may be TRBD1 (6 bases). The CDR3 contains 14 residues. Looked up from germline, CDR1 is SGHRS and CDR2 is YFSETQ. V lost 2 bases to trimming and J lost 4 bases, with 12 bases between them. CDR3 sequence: CASSLRGSGETQYF. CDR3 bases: TGCGCCAGCAGCTTAAGGGGGTCTGGAGAGACCCAGTACTTC.

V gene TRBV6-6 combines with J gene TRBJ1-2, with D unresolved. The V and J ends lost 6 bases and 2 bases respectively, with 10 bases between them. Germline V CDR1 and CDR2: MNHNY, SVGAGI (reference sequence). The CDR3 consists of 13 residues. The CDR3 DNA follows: TGTGCCAGCAGGAGAAGGGAAAACTATGGCTACACCTTC. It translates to CASRRRENYGYTF.

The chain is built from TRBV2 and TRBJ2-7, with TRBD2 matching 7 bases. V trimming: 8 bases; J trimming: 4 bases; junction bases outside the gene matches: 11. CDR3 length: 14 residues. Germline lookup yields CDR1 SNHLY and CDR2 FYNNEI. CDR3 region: CASRRGGDGYEQYF. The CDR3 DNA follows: TGTGCCAGCCGCCGGGGAGGGGACGGATACGAGCAGTACTTC. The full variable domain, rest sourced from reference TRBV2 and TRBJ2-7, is EPEVTQTPSHQVTQMGQEVILRCVPISNHLYFYWYRQILGQKVEFLVSFYNNEISEKSEIFDDQFSVERPDGSNFTLKIRSTKLEDSAMYFCASRRGGDGYEQYFGPGTRLTVT.

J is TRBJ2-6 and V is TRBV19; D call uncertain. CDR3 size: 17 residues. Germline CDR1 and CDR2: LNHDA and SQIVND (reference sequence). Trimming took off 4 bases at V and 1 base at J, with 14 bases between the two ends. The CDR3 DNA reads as TGTGCCAGTAGTAGGTACGGAGAGAGGTCTGGGGCCAACGTCCTGACTTTC. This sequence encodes CASSRYGERSGANVLTF.

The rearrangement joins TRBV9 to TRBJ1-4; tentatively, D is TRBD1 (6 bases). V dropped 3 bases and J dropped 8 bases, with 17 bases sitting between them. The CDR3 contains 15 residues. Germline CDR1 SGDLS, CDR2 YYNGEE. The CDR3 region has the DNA TGTGCCAGCAGCGCTGGAACAGGGATCGGCGAAAAACTGTTTTTT. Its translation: CASSAGTGIGEKLFF.

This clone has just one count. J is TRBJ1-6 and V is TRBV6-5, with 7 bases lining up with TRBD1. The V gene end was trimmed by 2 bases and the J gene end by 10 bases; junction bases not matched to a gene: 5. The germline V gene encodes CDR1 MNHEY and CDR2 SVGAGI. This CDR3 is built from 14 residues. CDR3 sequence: CASSYRRQGSPLHF. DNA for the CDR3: TGTGCCAGCAGTTACCGGAGACAGGGATCACCCCTCCACTTT.

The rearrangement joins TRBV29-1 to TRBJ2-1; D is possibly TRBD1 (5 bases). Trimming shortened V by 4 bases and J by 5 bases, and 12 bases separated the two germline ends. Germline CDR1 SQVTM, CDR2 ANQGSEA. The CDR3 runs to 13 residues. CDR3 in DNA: TGCAGCGTTGGACCTAGACAGAACAATGAGCAGTTCTTC. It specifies CSVGPRQNNEQFF.

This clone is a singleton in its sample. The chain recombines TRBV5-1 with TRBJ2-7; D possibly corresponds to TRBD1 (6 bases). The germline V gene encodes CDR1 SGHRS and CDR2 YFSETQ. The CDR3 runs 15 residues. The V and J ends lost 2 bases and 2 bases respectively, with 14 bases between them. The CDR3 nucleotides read TGCGCCAGCAGCTTCTCGGGACAAAATACCTACGAGCAGTACTTC. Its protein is CASSFSGQNTYEQYF.

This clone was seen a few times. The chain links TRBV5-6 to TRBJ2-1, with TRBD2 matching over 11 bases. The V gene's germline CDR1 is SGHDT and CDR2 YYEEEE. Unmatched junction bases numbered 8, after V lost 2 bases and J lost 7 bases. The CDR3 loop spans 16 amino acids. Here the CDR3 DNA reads TGTGCCAGCAGCTTAGCTAGCGGGGGGCTATTTAATGAGCAGTTCTTC. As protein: CASSLASGGLFNEQFF.

CDR3 sequence: CASSRLAGPADTQYF. CDR3 DNA sequence: TGTGCCAGCAGTAGACTAGCGGGACCGGCAGATACGCAGTATTTT. V and J are TRBV2 and TRBJ2-3; the match to TRBD2 covers 11 bases. Germline CDR1 reads SNHLY; CDR2 reads FYNNEI. The CDR3 has 15 amino acids. J gave up 4 bases and V 5 bases, and 5 bases lay outside the gene matches.

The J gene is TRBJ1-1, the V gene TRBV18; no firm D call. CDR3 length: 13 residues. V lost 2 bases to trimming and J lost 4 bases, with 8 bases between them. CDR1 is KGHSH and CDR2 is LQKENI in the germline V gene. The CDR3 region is CASSPGLSTEAFF. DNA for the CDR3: TGTGCCAGCTCACCAGGGCTGAGCACTGAAGCTTTCTTT. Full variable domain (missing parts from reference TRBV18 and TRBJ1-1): NAGVMQNPRHLVRRRGQEARLRCSPMKGHSHVYWYRQLPEEGLKFMVYLQKENIIDESGMPKERFSAEFPKEGPSILRIQQVVRGDSAAYFCASSPGLSTEAFFGQGTRLTVV.

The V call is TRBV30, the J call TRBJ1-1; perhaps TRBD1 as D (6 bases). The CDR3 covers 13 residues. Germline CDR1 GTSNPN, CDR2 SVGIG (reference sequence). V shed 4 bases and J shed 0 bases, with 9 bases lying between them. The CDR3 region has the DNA TGTGCCTGGACGACAGGAGTGAACACTGAAGCTTTCTTT. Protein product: CAWTTGVNTEAFF.

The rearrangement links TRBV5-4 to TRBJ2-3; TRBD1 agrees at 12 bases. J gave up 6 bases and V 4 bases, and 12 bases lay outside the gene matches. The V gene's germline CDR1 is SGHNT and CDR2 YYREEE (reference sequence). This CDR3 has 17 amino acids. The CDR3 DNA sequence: TGTGCCAGCAGCCGCAACACTGGGACAGGGGGCGCGGATACGCAGTATTTT. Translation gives CASSRNTGTGGADTQYF.

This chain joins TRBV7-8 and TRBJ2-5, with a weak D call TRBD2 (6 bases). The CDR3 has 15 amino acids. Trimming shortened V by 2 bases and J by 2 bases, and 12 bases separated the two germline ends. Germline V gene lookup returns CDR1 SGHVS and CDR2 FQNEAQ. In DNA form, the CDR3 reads TGTGCCAGCAGCTTACGGGCGGGACTGCAAGAGACCCAGTACTTC. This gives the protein CASSLRAGLQETQYF. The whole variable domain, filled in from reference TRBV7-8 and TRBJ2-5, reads GAGVSQSPRYKVAKRGQDVALRCDPISGHVSLFWYQQALGQGPEFLTYFQNEAQLDKSGLPSDRFFAERPEGSVSTLKIQRTQQEDSAVYLCASSLRAGLQETQYFGPGTRLLVL.

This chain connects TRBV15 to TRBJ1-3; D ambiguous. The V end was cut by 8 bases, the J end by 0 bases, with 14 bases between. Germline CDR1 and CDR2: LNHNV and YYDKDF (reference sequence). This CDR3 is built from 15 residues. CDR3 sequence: CATAYGRTSGNTIYF. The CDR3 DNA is TGTGCCACCGCGTACGGGAGAACCTCTGGAAACACCATATATTTT.

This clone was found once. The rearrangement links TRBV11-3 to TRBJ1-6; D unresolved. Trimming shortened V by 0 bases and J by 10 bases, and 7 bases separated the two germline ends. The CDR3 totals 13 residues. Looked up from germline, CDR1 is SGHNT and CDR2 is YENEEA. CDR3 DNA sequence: TGTGCCAGCAGCTTAGATCTGGGATCACCCCTCCACTTT. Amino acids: CASSLDLGSPLHF.

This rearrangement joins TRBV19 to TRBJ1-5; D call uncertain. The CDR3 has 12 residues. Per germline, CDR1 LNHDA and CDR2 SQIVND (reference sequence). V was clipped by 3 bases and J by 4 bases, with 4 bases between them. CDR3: CASSMLNQPQHF. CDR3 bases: TGTGCCAGTAGTATGTTAAATCAGCCCCAGCATTTT.

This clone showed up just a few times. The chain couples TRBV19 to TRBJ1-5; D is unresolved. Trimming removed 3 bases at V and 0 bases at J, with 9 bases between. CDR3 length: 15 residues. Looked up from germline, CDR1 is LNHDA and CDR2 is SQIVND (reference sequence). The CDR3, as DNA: TGTGCCAGTAGTATTCGGCACTATAGCAATCAGCCCCAGCATTTT. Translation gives CASSIRHYSNQPQHF.

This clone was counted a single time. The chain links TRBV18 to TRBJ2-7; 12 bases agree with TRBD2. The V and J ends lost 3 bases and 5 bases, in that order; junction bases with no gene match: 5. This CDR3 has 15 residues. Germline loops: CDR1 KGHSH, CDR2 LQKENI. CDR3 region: CASSPGTSGFDEQYF. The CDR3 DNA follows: TGTGCCAGCTCACCCGGGACTAGCGGGTTTGACGAGCAGTACTTC.

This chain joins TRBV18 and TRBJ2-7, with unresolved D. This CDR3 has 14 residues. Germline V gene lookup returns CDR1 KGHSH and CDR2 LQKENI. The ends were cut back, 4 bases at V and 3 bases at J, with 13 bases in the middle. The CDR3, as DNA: TGTGCCAGCTCACGCGAACATGCGGACTACGAGCAGTACTTC. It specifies CASSREHADYEQYF.

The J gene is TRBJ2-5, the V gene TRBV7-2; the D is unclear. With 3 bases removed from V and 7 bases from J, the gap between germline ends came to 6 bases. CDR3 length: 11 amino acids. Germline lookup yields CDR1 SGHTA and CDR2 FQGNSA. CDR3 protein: CASSFGGTQYF. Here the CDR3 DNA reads TGTGCCAGCAGCTTTGGCGGGACCCAGTACTTC. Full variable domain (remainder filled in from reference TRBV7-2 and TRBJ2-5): GAGVSQSPSNKVTEKGKDVELRCDPISGHTALYWYRQSLGQGLEFLIYFQGNSAPDKSGLPSDRFSAERTGGSVSTLTIQRTQQEDSAVYLCASSFGGTQYFGPGTRLLVL.

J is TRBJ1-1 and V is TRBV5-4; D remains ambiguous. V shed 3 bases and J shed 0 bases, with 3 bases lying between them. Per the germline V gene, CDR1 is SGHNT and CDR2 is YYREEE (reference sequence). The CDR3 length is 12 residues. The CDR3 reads CASSSVNTEAFF. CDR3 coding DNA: TGTGCCAGCAGCTCCGTGAACACTGAAGCTTTCTTT. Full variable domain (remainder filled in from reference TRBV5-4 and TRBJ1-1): ETGVTQSPTHLIKTRGQQVTLRCSSQSGHNTVSWYQQALGQGPQFIFQYYREEENGRGNFPPRFSGLQFPNYSSELNVNALELDDSALYLCASSSVNTEAFFGQGTRLTVV.